This T cell receptor (beta chain) was sequenced for a study of identical twins. Points from the study as a whole: Researchers caution that invariant MAIT and iNKT cells could partly confound zero-insertion analyses.

From the 5' RACE reads, TCRdb called clonotypes with MiXCR, one entry per CDR3 protein. The sample carries approximately 220,000 distinct CDR3 sequences, around 8% recorded once. There are 16 residues in the CDR3. The V end was cut by 4 bases, the J end by 2 bases, with 17 bases between. This clonotype was observed a handful of times. What it binds is not known. The data were also submitted as part of a second study, on yellow fever vaccine responses in identical twins.

Sequencing used memory (CD45RO+) T cells sorted from blood. The TCR comes from a woman under 30 in good health. V usage is TRBV12-3 or TRBV12-4 and J usage is TRBJ2-5; no clear D gene. The CDR3 reads CASSSPAVGSQETQYF. In DNA form, the CDR3 reads TGTGCCAGCAGTTCGCCGGCCGTAGGGTCACAAGAGACCCAGTACTTC.